This T cell receptor beta chain was captured by sequencing in a study of Ad26.COV2.S vaccination and SARS-CoV-2 variants. Background on the study: A participant enrolled in the COV1001 Ad26.COV2.S trial arm provided the sample.

Data came from immunoSEQ multiplex PCR; TCRdb stores just in-frame clones and leaves some out. Counted here are 300,000 to 350,000 clones, 75% to 90% occurring once; the ten biggest clones make up about 10%. This clone was recorded only once. The CDR3 spans 13 residues. Unmatched junction bases numbered 5, after V lost 5 bases and J lost 8 bases. Germline CDR1 and CDR2: PRHDT and FYEKMQ (reference sequence). The sample's treatment: roughly 19 received Ad26.COV2.S at low or high dose, single or two shots; about 5 received placebo; per-sample allocation not given. Material that was analyzed had been drawn on day 63 after the first vaccine or placebo injection.

The TCR was taken from a person between 18 and 65 years old who received the Ad26.COV2.S COVID-19 vaccine or a placebo. The V call is TRBV13, the J call TRBJ1-4; 7 bases match TRBD1. The material was peripheral blood, obtained in a trial of Ad26.COV2.S vaccine versus placebo. CDR3 in amino acids: CASSIDREEKLFF. The CDR3 DNA reads as TGTGCCAGCAGCATCGACAGGGAGGAAAAACTGTTTTTT.